The rows below give T cell receptor beta chains drawn from one sample of a study of blood T cell repertoires in COVID-19. The method was immunoSEQ multiplex PCR; TCRdb's version includes in-frame clones alone and lacks a portion of them. The table lists around 150,000 clones, about 83% of them singletons. The sequenced sample was peripheral blood. The source is a middle-aged woman with acute or convalescent COVID-19. Each CDR3 is given with its conserved first and last residue. D genes are given only for firm matches. Size tells how often a clone was seen (once, few, many) or the class of an expanded clone, and some rows leave it out.

clone size: NA
V gene: TRBV4-1
D gene: TRBD2
J gene: TRBJ2-7
CDR3 DNA: TGCGCCAGCGCGCCCTCTAGCGGGGCGACCTACGAGCAGTACTTC
CDR3 protein: CASAPSSGATYEQYF

clone size: NA
V gene: TRBV29-1
D gene: NA
J gene: TRBJ2-7
CDR3 DNA: TGCAGCGTTAACGCGGAGTCCTACGAGCAGTACTTC
CDR3 protein: CSVNAESYEQYF

clone size: NA
V gene: TRBV5-5
D gene: NA
J gene: TRBJ2-6
CDR3 DNA: TGTGCCAGCCTCTCATCTAGGACAGCTGGGGCCAACGTCCTGACTTTC
CDR3 protein: CASLSSRTAGANVLTF

clone size: NA
V gene: TRBV7-8
D gene: NA
J gene: TRBJ1-4
CDR3 DNA: TGTGCCAGCAGCGTCGAGGACACGCCACGGGAAAAACTGTTTTTT
CDR3 protein: CASSVEDTPREKLFF

clone size: few
V gene: TRBV5-1
D gene: TRBD2
J gene: TRBJ2-7
CDR3 DNA: TGCGCCAGCAAGCTCGGGGAGGGGACCTACGAGCAGTACTTC
CDR3 protein: CASKLGEGTYEQYF

clone size: NA
V gene: TRBV15
D gene: TRBD2
J gene: TRBJ2-1
CDR3 DNA: TGTGCCACCAGCAGACCTAGCGGGGGGGTGCTCAATGAGCAGTTCTTC
CDR3 protein: CATSRPSGGVLNEQFF

clone size: NA
V gene: TRBV27
D gene: TRBD2
J gene: TRBJ2-7
CDR3 DNA: TGTGCCAGCAGTCTCGGACTAGCGGGCTCCTACGAGCAGTACTTC
CDR3 protein: CASSLGLAGSYEQYF

clone size: NA
V gene: TRBV4-2
D gene: TRBD1
J gene: TRBJ1-2
CDR3 DNA: TGTGCCAGCAGCCAAGAAGGACAGGGCCCCTATGGCTACACCTTC
CDR3 protein: CASSQEGQGPYGYTF

clone size: NA
V gene: TRBV19
D gene: NA
J gene: TRBJ2-3
CDR3 DNA: TGTGCCAGTAGTATCCTCGGTAACCCAGATACGCAGTATTTT
CDR3 protein: CASSILGNPDTQYF

clone size: NA
V gene: TRBV27
D gene: TRBD1
J gene: TRBJ1-1
CDR3 DNA: TGTGCCAGCAGTCCCCGCCCGGACAGGTCCCCACACACTGAAGCTTTCTTT
CDR3 protein: CASSPRPDRSPHTEAFF

clone size: few
V gene: TRBV7-2
D gene: TRBD1
J gene: TRBJ2-7
CDR3 DNA: TGTGCCAGCAGCTCAGGACAGGAATCCTACGAGCAGTACTTC
CDR3 protein: CASSSGQESYEQYF

clone size: NA
V gene: TRBV10-3
D gene: NA
J gene: TRBJ1-2
CDR3 DNA: TGTGCCATCCCCAAAAGGGACACAGCTAACTATGGCTACACCTTC
CDR3 protein: CAIPKRDTANYGYTF

clone size: NA
V gene: TRBV6-5
D gene: TRBD1
J gene: TRBJ1-2
CDR3 DNA: TGTGCCAGCAGCCCGACAGGGGAGTATGGCTACACCTTC
CDR3 protein: CASSPTGEYGYTF

clone size: few
V gene: TRBV12-5
D gene: NA
J gene: TRBJ1-1
CDR3 DNA: TGTGCTAGTGTACGGGGGACTGAAGCTTTCTTT
CDR3 protein: CASVRGTEAFF

clone size: few
V gene: TRBV10-3
D gene: TRBD1
J gene: TRBJ1-2
CDR3 DNA: TGTGCCATCGGTGACAGGGGGATTATGTTTGGCTACACCTTC
CDR3 protein: CAIGDRGIMFGYTF

clone size: NA
V gene: TRBV20-1
D gene: NA
J gene: TRBJ2-1
CDR3 DNA: TGCAGTGCTAGCGGGTTTAATGAGCAGTTCTTC
CDR3 protein: CSASGFNEQFF

clone size: few
V gene: TRBV9
D gene: NA
J gene: TRBJ1-4
CDR3 DNA: TGTGCCAGCAGCGTCGATGCGGGGACTAATGAAAAACTGTTTTTT
CDR3 protein: CASSVDAGTNEKLFF

clone size: NA
V gene: TRBV19
D gene: NA
J gene: TRBJ1-1
CDR3 DNA: TGTGCCAGTAGTCCGGGAATGAACACTGAAGCTTTCTTT
CDR3 protein: CASSPGMNTEAFF

clone size: NA
V gene: TRBV20-1
D gene: NA
J gene: TRBJ2-5
CDR3 DNA: TGCAGTGCCTTGAGGGAGACCCAGTACTTC
CDR3 protein: CSALRETQYF

clone size: NA
V gene: TRBV30
D gene: NA
J gene: TRBJ2-4
CDR3 DNA: TGTGCCTGGAGTGCCCCCCTTCTAGCCAAAAACATTCAGTACTTC
CDR3 protein: CAWSAPLLAKNIQYF

clone size: NA
V gene: TRBV9
D gene: NA
J gene: TRBJ1-2
CDR3 DNA: TGTGCCAGCACCGCGTTAAGGGGGAATGGCTACACCTTC
CDR3 protein: CASTALRGNGYTF

clone size: NA
V gene: TRBV4-3
D gene: TRBD2
J gene: TRBJ2-2
CDR3 DNA: TGCGCCAGCAGCCTCGGGACTAGCGGGGGGTTCCCCGGGGAGCTGTTTTTT
CDR3 protein: CASSLGTSGGFPGELFF

clone size: NA
V gene: TRBV6-1
D gene: TRBD2
J gene: TRBJ2-1
CDR3 DNA: TGTGCCAGCAGTGAAATGGGGGGGGTCGCCTACAATGAGCAGTTCTTC
CDR3 protein: CASSEMGGVAYNEQFF

clone size: NA
V gene: TRBV5-1
D gene: NA
J gene: TRBJ1-4
CDR3 DNA: TGCGCCAGCAGCTTGGGGGAGAAAGGAGCTAATGAAAAACTGTTTTTT
CDR3 protein: CASSLGEKGANEKLFF

clone size: NA
V gene: TRBV30
D gene: NA
J gene: TRBJ2-1
CDR3 DNA: TGTGCCTGGAGCGTAGCCTCTAGTGTTCACAATGAGCAGTTCTTC
CDR3 protein: CAWSVASSVHNEQFF

clone size: once
V gene: TRBV6-5
D gene: TRBD1
J gene: TRBJ1-2
CDR3 DNA: TGTGCCAGCAGTTGGGGACAGGGGCCTCTAAATGGCTACACCTTC
CDR3 protein: CASSWGQGPLNGYTF

clone size: NA
V gene: TRBV13
D gene: NA
J gene: TRBJ2-2
CDR3 DNA: TGTGCCAGCAGCTCTCACACCGGGGAGCTGTTTTTT
CDR3 protein: CASSSHTGELFF

clone size: NA
V gene: TRBV10-3
D gene: NA
J gene: TRBJ1-1
CDR3 DNA: TGTGCCATCAGCGGGGGCACTGAAGCTTTCTTT
CDR3 protein: CAISGGTEAFF